This TCR beta chain was documented in a study of blood T cell repertoires in COVID-19. The V end was cut by 0 bases, the J end by 3 bases, with 12 bases between. This CDR3 spans 16 amino acids. This clone has only a few counts. Here immunoSEQ multiplex PCR was the method, and the copy in TCRdb shows in-frame clones only, minus some. The sample lists some 150,000 clones; approximately 90% were seen once. This sequence was found in a woman of 80 years or more with acute or convalescent COVID-19. This chain links TRBV5-3 with TRBJ1-4; tentatively, D is TRBD1 (5 bases). TRBV5-3 is given ORF status, its function remaining uncertain. The sample taken for sequencing was peripheral blood. For the CDR3, the DNA is TGTGCCAGAAGCTTGGATTTGGGGGGAGCTAATGAAAAACTGTTTTTT. It encodes CARSLDLGGANEKLFF.